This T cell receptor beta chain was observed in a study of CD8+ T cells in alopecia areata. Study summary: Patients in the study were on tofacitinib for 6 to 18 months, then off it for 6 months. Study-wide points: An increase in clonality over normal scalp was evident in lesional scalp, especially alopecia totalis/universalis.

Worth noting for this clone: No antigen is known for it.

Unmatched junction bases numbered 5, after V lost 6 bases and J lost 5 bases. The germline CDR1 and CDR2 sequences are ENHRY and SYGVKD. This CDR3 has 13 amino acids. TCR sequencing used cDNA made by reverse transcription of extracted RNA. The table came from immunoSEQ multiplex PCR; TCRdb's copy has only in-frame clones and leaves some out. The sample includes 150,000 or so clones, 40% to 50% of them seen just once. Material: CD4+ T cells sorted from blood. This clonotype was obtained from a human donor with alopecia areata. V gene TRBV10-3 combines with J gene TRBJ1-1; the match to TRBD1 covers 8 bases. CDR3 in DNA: TGTGCCATCAGCGACAGGGGTGGAACTGAAGCTTTCTTT. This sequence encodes CAISDRGGTEAFF.